One sample yielded the 3 T cell receptor beta chains listed below, sequenced in a study of graft-versus-host responses after intestinal transplantation. The data were produced by immunoSEQ multiplex PCR, yet TCRdb's version contains in-frame clones alone and is incomplete. The table has roughly 36,000 clones, roughly four fifths seen once; the top ten hold roughly 3.6%. Sequencing used PBMCs, obtained roughly 34 months after transplant. The receptors derive from a human patient who received an intestinal transplant, so some T cells may come from the graft donor.

The chain joins TRBV6-1 to TRBJ2-7; 10 bases agree with TRBD2. This CDR3 comprises 14 residues. Germline assignment: CDR1 MNHNS and CDR2 SASEGT. V lost 6 bases, J lost 2 bases, and 4 bases stayed unmatched. The CDR3, as DNA: TGTGCCAGCAGGCCAGGACTAGCGGCCTACGAGCAGTACTTC. This gives the protein CASRPGLAAYEQYF.

The J gene is TRBJ1-2, the V gene TRBV6-1; TRBD1 matches at 9 bases. Unmatched junction bases numbered 6, after V lost 1 base and J lost 6 bases. The germline gives CDR1 MNHNS, CDR2 SASEGT. The CDR3 spans 15 residues. The DNA of the CDR3 is TGTGCCAGCAGTGAAGAGGGGACAGGGTGGAATGGCTACACCTTC. Translation: CASSEEGTGWNGYTF.

The chain employs TRBV30 and TRBJ1-1; D not certain. Germline-derived CDR1 and CDR2 are GTSNPN and SVGIG (reference sequence). The length of the CDR3 is 13 residues. V lost 2 bases, J lost 8 bases, and 15 bases lay in between. CDR3 sequence: CAWSKGYDREAFF. In nucleotides, the CDR3 is TGTGCCTGGAGTAAGGGCTATGATCGGGAAGCTTTCTTT. Drawing the rest from reference TRBV30 and TRBJ1-1, the complete variable domain is SQTIHQWPATLVQPVGSPLSLECTVEGTSNPNLYWYRQAAGRGLQLLFYSVGIGQISSEVPQNLSASRPQDRQFILSSKKLLLSDSGFYLCAWSKGYDREAFFGQGTRLTVV.